This TCR beta chain was recovered during a study of Tregs in tolerant kidney transplant recipients. The CDR3 extends over 16 amino acids. The germline V gene has CDR1 SGHRS and CDR2 YFSETQ. Trimming took 4 bases from V and 4 from J, leaving 18 bases between them. Generated by immunoSEQ multiplex PCR, the TCRdb table keeps only in-frame clones and is missing some. The sample gives fewer than 40,000 clones, 82% of which show up once; approximately 2.4% is in the top ten. Of note for this clone: The antigen remains undetermined.

Study-wide results and limits: Biological reproducibility was not directly addressed in this study.

Sequenced material: Tregs from blood cultured with allogeneic cells. This receptor was obtained from a human donor in good health. V usage is TRBV5-1 and J usage is TRBJ2-4; tentatively, D is TRBD1 (8 bases). CDR3 DNA: TGCGCCAGCAGCGCGGACAGGGCGGGAGTTAAAAACATTCAGTACTTC. Protein product: CASSADRAGVKNIQYF.